Following are 8 T cell receptor beta chains from one sample sequenced in a study of regulatory T cells in long-lasting Graves disease. Regarding time point: newly diagnosed GD, antithyroid drugs for less than 3 months. RNA extracted from PBMCs served as the sequencing template. Investigators prepared the TCR beta libraries by applying iRepertoire HTBI primers and Arm-PCR of CDR3 regions. TCRdb fed the multiplex PCR reads into MiXCR, producing one record per CDR3 protein. The sample comprises 400,000 to 500,000 distinct CDR3 sequences, 14% to 15% of which are singletons, and about 7.6% rests with the top ten. The same specimen was also included in a second study, on T cells in Graves' hyperthyroidism and ophthalmopathy.

The sequencing used peripheral blood mononuclear cells (PBMCs), collected at new diagnosis, from a patient treated with antithyroid drugs. These TCRs come from a woman aged 40 to 49 with Graves disease.

The rearrangement uses TRBV10-2 and TRBJ2-1; 9 bases align to TRBD2. Germline CDR1 is WSHSY and CDR2 is SAAADI. Trimming cost V 4 bases and J 2 bases; bases outside gene matches: 12. CDR3 length equals 18 residues. CDR3 sequence reads: CASSARMAGGPPYNEQFF. The CDR3 DNA follows: TGCGCCAGCAGTGCTCGAATGGCGGGAGGGCCGCCCTACAATGAGCAGTTCTTC.

This clonotype was seen a handful of times. The chain links TRBV29-1 to TRBJ2-1; D uncertain. The V gene's germline CDR1 is SQVTM and CDR2 ANQGSEA. The CDR3 covers 11 residues. V was shortened by 6 bases and J by 4 bases, with 7 bases between the two germline ends. The CDR3 DNA sequence: TGCAGCGTAACCGTTTACAATGAGCAGTTCTTC. It codes for CSVTVYNEQFF.

The chain recombines TRBV18 with TRBJ2-3; 9 bases are shared with TRBD2. The CDR3 length is 16 residues. The germline CDR1 and CDR2 sequences are KGHSH and LQKENI. The ends lost 5 bases at V and 1 base at J; junction bases unmatched: 7. CDR3 in amino acids: CASSSSSGIGTDTQYF. DNA for the CDR3: TGTGCCAGCTCATCCTCTAGCGGGATAGGCACAGATACGCAGTATTTT.

This clonotype was counted a few times. The J gene is TRBJ1-3, the V gene TRBV15, with D tentatively TRBD1 (5 bases). CDR1 and CDR2 from the germline V gene are LNHNV and YYDKDF (reference sequence). The CDR3 length is 15 residues. V was pared by 8 bases and J by 4 bases, with 18 bases between. CDR3 DNA: TGTGCCACCCGAGAGGGTGGGGGGTACGGAAACACCATATATTTT. Protein: CATREGGGYGNTIYF.

This chain joins TRBV24-1 and TRBJ1-2, with D hard to call. CDR3 length equals 13 residues. CDR1 and CDR2 from the germline V gene are KGHDR and SFDVKD. V lost 2 bases and J lost 2, with 5 bases in between. CDR3 nucleotides: TGTGCCACCAGTGATTCCCCAAACTATGGCTACACCTTC. It specifies CATSDSPNYGYTF.

The chain carries TRBV20-1 and TRBJ2-7; TRBD2 matches at 8 bases. Germline V CDR1 and CDR2: DFQATT, SNEGSKA (reference sequence). Trimming cost V 3 bases and J 2 bases; bases outside gene matches: 12. There are 16 residues in the CDR3. This CDR3 reads CSASSPRGGQTYEQYF. The CDR3 DNA reads as TGCAGTGCTAGTAGCCCTCGGGGGGGGCAGACCTACGAGCAGTACTTC.

As to this clonotype: It may be a read error: a sequence one base away is much more abundant. V is TRBV5-5 and J is TRBJ2-3; D unresolved. Germline CDR1 is SGHKS and CDR2 is YYEKEE (reference sequence). V gave up 0 bases and J gave up 2 bases, with 13 bases separating them. The CDR3 extends over 16 amino acids. The CDR3 here is CASSLEQLENTDTQYF. The CDR3 nucleotides are TGTGCCAGCAGCTTGGAACAGCTGGAAAACACAGATACGCAGTATTTT.

This clonotype was recorded at least ten times. V is TRBV20-1 and J is TRBJ2-5, with D unclear. Germline values: CDR1 DFQATT, CDR2 SNEGSKA (reference sequence). The CDR3 length is 14 residues. V lost 5 bases and J lost 4, with 17 bases in between. The CDR3 region has the DNA TGCAGTGCTCTCCCCTCCGCGACCCTAGAGACCCAGTACTTC. Protein sequence: CSALPSATLETQYF.